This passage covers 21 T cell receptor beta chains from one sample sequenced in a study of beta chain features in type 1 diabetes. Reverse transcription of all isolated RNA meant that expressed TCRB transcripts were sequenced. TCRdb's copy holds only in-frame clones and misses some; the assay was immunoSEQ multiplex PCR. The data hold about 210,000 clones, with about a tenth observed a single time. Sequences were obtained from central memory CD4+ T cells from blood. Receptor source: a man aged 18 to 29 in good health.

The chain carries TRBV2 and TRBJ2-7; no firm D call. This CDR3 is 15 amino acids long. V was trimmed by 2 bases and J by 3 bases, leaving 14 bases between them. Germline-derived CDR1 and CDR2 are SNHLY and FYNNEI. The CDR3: CASSESVLRSYEQYF. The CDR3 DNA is TGTGCCAGCAGTGAAAGTGTTCTTAGAAGCTACGAGCAGTACTTC. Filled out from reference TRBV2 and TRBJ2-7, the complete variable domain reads EPEVTQTPSHQVTQMGQEVILRCVPISNHLYFYWYRQILGQKVEFLVSFYNNEISEKSEIFDDQFSVERPDGSNFTLKIRSTKLEDSAMYFCASSESVLRSYEQYFGPGTRLTVT.

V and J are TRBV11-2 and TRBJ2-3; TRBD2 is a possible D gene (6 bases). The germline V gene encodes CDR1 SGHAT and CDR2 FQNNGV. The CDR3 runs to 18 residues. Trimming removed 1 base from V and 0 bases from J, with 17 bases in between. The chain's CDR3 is CASSLVWDSYPSTDTQYF. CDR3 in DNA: TGTGCCAGCAGCTTAGTATGGGACTCCTACCCGAGCACAGATACGCAGTATTTT.

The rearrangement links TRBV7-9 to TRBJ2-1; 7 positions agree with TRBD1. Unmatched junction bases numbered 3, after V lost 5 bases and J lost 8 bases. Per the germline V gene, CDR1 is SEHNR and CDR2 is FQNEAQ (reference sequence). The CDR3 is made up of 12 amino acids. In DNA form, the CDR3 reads TGTGCCAGCAGCCTACAGGGGCATGAGCAGTTCTTC. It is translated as CASSLQGHEQFF. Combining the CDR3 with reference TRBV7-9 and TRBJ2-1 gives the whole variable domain DTGVSQNPRHKITKRGQNVTFRCDPISEHNRLYWYRQTLGQGPEFLTYFQNEAQLEKSRLLSDRFSAERPKGSFSTLEIQRTEQGDSAMYLCASSLQGHEQFFGPGTRLTVL.

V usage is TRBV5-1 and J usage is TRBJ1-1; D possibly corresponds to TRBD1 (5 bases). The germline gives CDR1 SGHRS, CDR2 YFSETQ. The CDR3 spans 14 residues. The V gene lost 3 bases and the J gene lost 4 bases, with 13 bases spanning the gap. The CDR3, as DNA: TGCGCCAGCAGCTCCGGGACTCCCGTCACTGAAGCTTTCTTT. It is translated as CASSSGTPVTEAFF.

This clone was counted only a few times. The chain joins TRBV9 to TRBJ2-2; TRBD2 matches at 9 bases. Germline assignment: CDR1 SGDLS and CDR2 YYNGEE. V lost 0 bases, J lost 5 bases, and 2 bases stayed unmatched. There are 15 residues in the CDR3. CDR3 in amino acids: CASSVVSGRTGELFF. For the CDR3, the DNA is TGTGCCAGCAGCGTAGTCAGCGGGAGGACCGGGGAGCTGTTTTTT.

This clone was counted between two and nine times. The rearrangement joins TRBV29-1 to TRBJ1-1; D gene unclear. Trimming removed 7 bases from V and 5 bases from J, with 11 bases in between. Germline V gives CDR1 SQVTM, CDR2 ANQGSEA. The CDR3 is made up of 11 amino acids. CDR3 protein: CSGGTGTEAFF. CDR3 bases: TGCAGCGGGGGTACGGGGACTGAAGCTTTCTTT. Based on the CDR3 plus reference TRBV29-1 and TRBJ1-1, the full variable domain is SAVISQKPSRDICQRGTSLTIQCQVDSQVTMMFWYRQQPGQSLTLIATANQGSEATYESGFVIDKFPISRPNLTFSTLTVSNMSPEDSSIYLCSGGTGTEAFFGQGTRLTVV.

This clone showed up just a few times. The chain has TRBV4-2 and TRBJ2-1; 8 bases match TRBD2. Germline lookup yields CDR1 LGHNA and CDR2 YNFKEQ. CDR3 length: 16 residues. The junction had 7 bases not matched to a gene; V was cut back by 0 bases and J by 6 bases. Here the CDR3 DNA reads TGTGCCAGCAGCCAAGATGGCCGGGAGGGCCTCAATGAGCAGTTCTTC. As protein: CASSQDGREGLNEQFF.

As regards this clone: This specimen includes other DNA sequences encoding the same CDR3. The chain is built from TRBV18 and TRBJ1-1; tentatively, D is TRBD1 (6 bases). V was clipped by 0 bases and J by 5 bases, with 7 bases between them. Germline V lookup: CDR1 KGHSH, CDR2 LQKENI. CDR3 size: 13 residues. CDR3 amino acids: CASSPPGGTEAFF. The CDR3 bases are TGTGCCAGCTCACCACCAGGGGGAACTGAAGCTTTCTTT.

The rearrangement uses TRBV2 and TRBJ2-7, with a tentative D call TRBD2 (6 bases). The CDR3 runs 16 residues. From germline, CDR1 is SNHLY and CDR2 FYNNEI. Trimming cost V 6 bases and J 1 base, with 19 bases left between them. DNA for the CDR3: TGTGCCAGCAGGGACCCATCCAGCGGGTCTTCCTACGAGCAGTACTTC. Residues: CASRDPSSGSSYEQYF.

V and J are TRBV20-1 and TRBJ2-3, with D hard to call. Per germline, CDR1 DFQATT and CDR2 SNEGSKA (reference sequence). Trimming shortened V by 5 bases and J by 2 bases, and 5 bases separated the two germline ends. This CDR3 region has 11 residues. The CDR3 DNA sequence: TGCAGTGCTGTTATCACAGATACGCAGTATTTT. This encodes CSAVITDTQYF.

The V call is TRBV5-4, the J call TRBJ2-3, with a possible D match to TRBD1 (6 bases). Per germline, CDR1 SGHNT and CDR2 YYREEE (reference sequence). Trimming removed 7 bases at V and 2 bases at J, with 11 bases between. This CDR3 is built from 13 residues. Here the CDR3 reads CASGQLNTDTQYF. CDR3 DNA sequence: TGTGCCAGCGGACAGCTCAACACAGATACGCAGTATTTT.

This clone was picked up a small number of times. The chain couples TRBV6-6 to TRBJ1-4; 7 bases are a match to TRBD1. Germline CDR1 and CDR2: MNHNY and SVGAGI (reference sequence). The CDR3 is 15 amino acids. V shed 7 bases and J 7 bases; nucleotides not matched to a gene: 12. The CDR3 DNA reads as TGTGCCAGCAATCTACAGGGGACGCGGGGTGAAAAACTGTTTTTT. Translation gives CASNLQGTRGEKLFF.

The CDR3 loop reads CASSVGTATSYEQYF. The CDR3 nucleotides are TGCGCCAGCAGCGTTGGGACAGCTACCTCCTACGAGCAGTACTTC. The chain combines TRBV5-1 with TRBJ2-7; 7 nucleotides align to TRBD1. Germline trimming cut 4 bases from V and 0 bases from J; bases unmatched to any gene: 7. Germline lookup yields CDR1 SGHRS and CDR2 YFSETQ. The CDR3 totals 15 residues.

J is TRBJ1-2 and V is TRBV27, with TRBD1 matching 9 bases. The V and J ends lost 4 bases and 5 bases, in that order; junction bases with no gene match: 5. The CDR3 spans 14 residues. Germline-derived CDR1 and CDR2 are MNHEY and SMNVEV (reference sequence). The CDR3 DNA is TGTGCCAGCAGTTGGACAGGGGACGGATATGGCTACACCTTC. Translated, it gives CASSWTGDGYGYTF.

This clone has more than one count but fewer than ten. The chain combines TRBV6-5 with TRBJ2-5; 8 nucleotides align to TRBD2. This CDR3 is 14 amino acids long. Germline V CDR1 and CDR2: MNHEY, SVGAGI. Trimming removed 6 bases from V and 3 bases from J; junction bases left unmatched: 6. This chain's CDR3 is CASSPLGLEETQYF. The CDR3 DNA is TGTGCCAGCAGCCCACTGGGACTAGAAGAGACCCAGTACTTC.

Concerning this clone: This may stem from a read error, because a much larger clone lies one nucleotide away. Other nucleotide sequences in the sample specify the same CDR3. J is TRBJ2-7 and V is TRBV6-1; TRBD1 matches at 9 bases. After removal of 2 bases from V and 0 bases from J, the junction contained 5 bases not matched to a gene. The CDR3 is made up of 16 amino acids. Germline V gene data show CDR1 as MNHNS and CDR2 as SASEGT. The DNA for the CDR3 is TGTGCCAGCAGTGAACCGGGACAGGGAAGCTCCTACGAGCAGTACTTC. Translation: CASSEPGQGSSYEQYF.

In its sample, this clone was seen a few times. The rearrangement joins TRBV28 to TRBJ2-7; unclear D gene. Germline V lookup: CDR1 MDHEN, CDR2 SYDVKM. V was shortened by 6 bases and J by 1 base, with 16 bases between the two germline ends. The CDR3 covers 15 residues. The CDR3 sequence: CASSPSSDGSYEQYF. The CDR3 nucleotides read TGTGCCAGCAGCCCCTCGAGCGACGGGTCCTACGAGCAGTACTTC.

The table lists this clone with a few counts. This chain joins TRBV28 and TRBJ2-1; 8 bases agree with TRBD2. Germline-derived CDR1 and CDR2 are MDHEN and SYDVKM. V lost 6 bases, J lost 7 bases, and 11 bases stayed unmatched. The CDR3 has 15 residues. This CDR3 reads CASSPHTGGANEQFF. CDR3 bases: TGTGCCAGCAGCCCGCATACGGGAGGGGCAAATGAGCAGTTCTTC.

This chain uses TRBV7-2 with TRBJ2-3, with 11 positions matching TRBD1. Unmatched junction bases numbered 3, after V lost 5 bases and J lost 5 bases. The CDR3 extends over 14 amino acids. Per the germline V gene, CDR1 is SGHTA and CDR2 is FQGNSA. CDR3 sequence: CASSRGQGGDTQYF. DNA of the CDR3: TGTGCCAGCAGCCGGGGACAGGGGGGAGATACGCAGTATTTT. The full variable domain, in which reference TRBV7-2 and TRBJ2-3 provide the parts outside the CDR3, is GAGVSQSPSNKVTEKGKDVELRCDPISGHTALYWYRQSLGQGLEFLIYFQGNSAPDKSGLPSDRFSAERTGGSVSTLTIQRTQQEDSAVYLCASSRGQGGDTQYFGPGTRLTVL.

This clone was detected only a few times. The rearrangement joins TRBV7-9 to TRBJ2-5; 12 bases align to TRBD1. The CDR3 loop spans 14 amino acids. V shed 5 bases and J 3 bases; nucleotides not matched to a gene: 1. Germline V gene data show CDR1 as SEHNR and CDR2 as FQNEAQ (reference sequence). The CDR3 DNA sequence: TGTGCCAGCAGCGGGACAGGGGGCGAAGAGACCCAGTACTTC. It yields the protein CASSGTGGEETQYF.

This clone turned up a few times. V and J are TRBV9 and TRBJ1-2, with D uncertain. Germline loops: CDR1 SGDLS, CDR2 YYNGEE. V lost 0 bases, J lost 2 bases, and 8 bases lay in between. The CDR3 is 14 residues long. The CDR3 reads CASSVDAGNYGYTF. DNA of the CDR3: TGTGCCAGCAGCGTAGATGCGGGGAACTATGGCTACACCTTC.